A single sample is the source of the 18 T cell receptor beta chains below, sequenced in a study of blood T cell repertoires in COVID-19. Profiling relied on immunoSEQ multiplex PCR, and the TCRdb table lists in-frame clones only, not all of them. Counted here are around 220,000 clones, around 83% occurring once; the ten biggest clones make up approximately 10%. What was sequenced was peripheral blood. These receptors were taken from a woman aged 50 to 65 with COVID-19, enrolled during active disease.

DNA for the CDR3: TGTGCCATCAGTGAGGTCCCAGGCGGGAAACTGTTTTTT. Amino acids: CAISEVPGGKLFF. The rearrangement joins TRBV10-3 to TRBJ1-4; D call uncertain. Germline values: CDR1 ENHRY, CDR2 SYGVKD. The length of the CDR3 is 13 residues. V shed 2 bases and J shed 11 bases, with 12 bases lying between them.

The J gene is TRBJ2-4, the V gene TRBV5-1; 7 bases map to TRBD1. V was pared by 5 bases and J by 9 bases, with 8 bases of the junction left unmatched. The CDR3 loop spans 13 amino acids. Germline values: CDR1 SGHRS, CDR2 YFSETQ. CDR3 protein: CASRYRGDGIQYF. The CDR3 bases are TGCGCCAGCAGATACAGGGGTGACGGCATTCAGTACTTC. The full variable domain, completed using reference TRBV5-1 and TRBJ2-4, is KAGVTQTPRYLIKTRGQQVTLSCSPISGHRSVSWYQQTPGQGLQFLFEYFSETQRNKGNFPGRFSGRQFSNSRSEMNVSTLELGDSALYLCASRYRGDGIQYFGAGTRLSVL.

This chain links TRBV10-3 with TRBJ1-2; the D gene is possibly TRBD1 (6 bases). Trimming took off 4 bases at V and 3 bases at J, with 12 bases between the two ends. CDR1 and CDR2 from the germline V gene are ENHRY and SYGVKD. The length of the CDR3 is 14 residues. CDR3 in DNA: TGTGCCATCAGTGTTCGGACAGACTACTATGGCTACACCTTC. Translation: CAISVRTDYYGYTF.

This clone was seen a few times. CDR3 region: CASSLAPGTEAFF. The CDR3 DNA follows: TGTGCCAGCAGCTTGGCTCCGGGCACTGAAGCTTTCTTT. The chain combines TRBV5-8 with TRBJ1-1; D is unclear. Germline lookup yields CDR1 SGHTS and CDR2 YDEGEE. The CDR3 consists of 13 residues. Between the trimmed V and J ends, which lost 0 bases and 4 bases, there was a span of 7 bases.

The gene calls are TRBV10-1 and TRBJ2-4, with D unclear. CDR1 WNHNN and CDR2 SYGVQD come from the germline V gene (reference sequence). The CDR3 is 16 residues long. Trimming shortened V by 2 bases and J by 4 bases, and 15 bases separated the two germline ends. CDR3 protein: CASSEIFPGRKNIQYF. The CDR3 bases are TGCGCCAGCAGTGAGATTTTTCCGGGTCGGAAAAACATTCAGTACTTC.

V usage is TRBV11-3 and J usage is TRBJ1-1; a possible D gene is TRBD1 (5 bases). Per germline, CDR1 SGHNT and CDR2 YENEEA. The CDR3 runs to 14 residues. V lost 7 bases and J 1 base, leaving 13 bases between the germline ends. The CDR3: CASTLRQTNTEAFF. The CDR3 DNA reads as TGTGCCAGCACTTTGCGACAGACGAACACTGAAGCTTTCTTT.

The chain employs TRBV25-1 and TRBJ1-6, with 7 bases lining up with TRBD1. The trim removed 5 bases at V and 11 bases at J, leaving 12 bases unmatched. From germline, CDR1 is MGHDK and CDR2 SYGVNS. CDR3 length equals 15 residues. This chain's CDR3 is CASSLTGTADPPLHF. DNA for the CDR3: TGTGCCAGCAGTCTAACCGGGACAGCGGATCCACCCCTCCACTTT.

The rearrangement uses TRBV13 and TRBJ2-3; D uncertain. Germline lookup yields CDR1 PRHDT and CDR2 FYEKMQ (reference sequence). This CDR3 region has 12 residues. V lost 1 base and J lost 4, with 3 bases in between. The CDR3 loop reads CASSLAADTQYF. CDR3 bases: TGTGCCAGCAGCTTAGCTGCAGATACGCAGTATTTT.

The chain joins TRBV3-1 (or the pseudogene TRBV3-2) to TRBJ1-1; maybe TRBD1 (6 bases). The ends were cut back, 1 base at V and 6 bases at J, with 12 bases in the middle. In germline, CDR1 is LGHDT, CDR2 YNNKEL (reference sequence). CDR3 length: 14 residues. The CDR3 reads CASSQVTGLAEAFF. The DNA for the CDR3 is TGTGCCAGCAGCCAAGTAACAGGGCTTGCTGAAGCTTTCTTT.

This chain links TRBV15 with TRBJ2-5; 7 positions match TRBD2. The CDR3 runs to 13 residues. The trim removed 5 bases at V and 3 bases at J, leaving 3 bases unmatched. The germline V gene encodes CDR1 LNHNV and CDR2 YYDKDF (reference sequence). The CDR3 loop reads CATSRGGEETQYF. CDR3 in DNA: TGTGCCACCAGCCGCGGGGGTGAAGAGACCCAGTACTTC.

Concerning this clone itself: At one end the junction does not follow the germline gene, possibly because of a read error. The CDR3 is CASSSSGAGAQATQYF. Here the CDR3 DNA reads TGTGCCAGCAGCTCGAGCGGAGCGGGCGCCCAAGCGACCCAGTACTTC. V usage is TRBV7-6 and J usage is TRBJ2-5, with a possible D match to TRBD2 (6 bases). Germline CDR1 SGHVS, CDR2 FNYEAQ. This CDR3 has 16 residues. Full variable domain (outside the CDR3, taken from reference TRBV7-6 and TRBJ2-5): GAGVSQSPRYKVTKRGQDVALRCDPISGHVSLYWYRQALGQGPEFLTYFNYEAQQDKSGLPNDRFSAERPEGSISTLTIQRTEQRDSAMYRCASSSSGAGAQATQYFGPGTRLLVL.

J is TRBJ1-5 and V is TRBV7-2, with 7 nucleotides matching TRBD1. The CDR3 extends over 15 amino acids. V lost 5 bases and J lost 4; bases outside the gene matches: 8. Germline CDR1 is SGHTA and CDR2 is FQGNSA. The CDR3 coding sequence is TGTGCCAGCAGCCCCCGGGACAGCCTTAATCAGCCCCAGCATTTT. Translated: CASSPRDSLNQPQHF.

This rearrangement joins TRBV15 to TRBJ1-4, with 7 bases fitting TRBD1. This CDR3 region has 15 residues. CDR1 LNHNV and CDR2 YYDKDF come from the germline V gene (reference sequence). V dropped 4 bases and J dropped 8; count of bases not matched to a gene: 10. The DNA of the CDR3 is TGTGCCACCAGCAACCAACAGGGGAGAGGAGAAAAACTGTTTTTT. This codes for CATSNQQGRGEKLFF.

J is TRBJ2-7 and V is TRBV7-9; a possible D gene is TRBD2 (7 bases). Germline CDR1 SEHNR, CDR2 FQNEAQ (reference sequence). Trimming shortened V by 5 bases and J by 1 base, and 18 bases separated the two germline ends. CDR3 length equals 16 residues. The DNA of the CDR3 is TGTGCCAGCAGCCCCCTGGGGAGGGGGGGGTCCTACGAGCAGTACTTC. This encodes CASSPLGRGGSYEQYF.

The chain couples TRBV6-5 to TRBJ2-2; 8 nucleotides align to TRBD1. CDR3 size: 14 residues. Germline trimming cut 7 bases from V and 4 bases from J; bases unmatched to any gene: 5. The V gene's germline CDR1 is MNHEY and CDR2 SVGAGI. The CDR3 sequence: CASNRQGSTGELFF. The CDR3 nucleotides read TGTGCCAGCAATCGACAGGGGAGCACCGGGGAGCTGTTTTTT.

The gene calls are TRBV5-1 and TRBJ2-6, with D tentatively TRBD2 (5 bases). V dropped 4 bases and J dropped 4 bases, with 15 bases sitting between them. Germline loops: CDR1 SGHRS, CDR2 YFSETQ. The CDR3 length is 16 residues. The CDR3 DNA reads TGCGCCAGCAGCCATCAGGTCGGGGAGGGGGCCAACGTCCTGACTTTC. Protein: CASSHQVGEGANVLTF. The entire variable domain, with the rest obtained from reference TRBV5-1 and TRBJ2-6, is as follows: KAGVTQTPRYLIKTRGQQVTLSCSPISGHRSVSWYQQTPGQGLQFLFEYFSETQRNKGNFPGRFSGRQFSNSRSEMNVSTLELGDSALYLCASSHQVGEGANVLTFGAGSRLTVL.

This chain joins TRBV19 and TRBJ1-2; 10 bases align to TRBD1. The CDR3 is 15 residues long. Germline loops: CDR1 LNHDA, CDR2 SQIVND (reference sequence). V shed 4 bases and J 6 bases; nucleotides not matched to a gene: 8. The CDR3 loop is CASSSPLDRGDGYTF. CDR3 bases: TGTGCCAGTAGTAGCCCATTGGACAGGGGGGATGGCTACACCTTC.

The chain joins TRBV11-1 to TRBJ2-1; 9 bases match TRBD1. After removal of 4 bases from V and 8 bases from J, the junction contained 12 bases not matched to a gene. In germline, CDR1 is SGHAT, CDR2 FQDESV (reference sequence). The CDR3 covers 16 residues. This CDR3 reads CASSYPGTGLTDEQFF. The CDR3 DNA is TGTGCCAGCAGCTACCCCGGGACAGGGTTAACGGATGAGCAGTTCTTC.